This is a list of T cell receptor beta chains from one sample in a study of CD8 T cells in ankylosing spondylitis. MiXCR was run by TCRdb on the 5' RACE reads, yielding one entry per CDR3 protein. This sample has 200,000 to 250,000 distinct CDR3 sequences, with approximately 20% found just once. Sequencing was carried out using blood, either unsorted or a sorted T cell fraction (not recorded which). These receptors originate from a male donor with ankylosing spondylitis. The CDR3 runs from the conserved cysteine through the conserved F or W. The order of the fields is CDR3 length, J gene, D gene, V gene, clone size, CDR3 protein, CDR3 DNA. D genes are given only for firm matches. Size is omitted from some rows. Given values are once, few, many or a class for expanded clones.

15,TRBJ2-7,-,TRBV7-2,-,CASSSYFGLKYEQYF,TGTGCCAGCAGCTCCTACTTCGGACTAAAATACGAGCAGTACTTC
17,TRBJ2-2,TRBD1,TRBV7-9,-,CASSHPIATGDTGELFF,TGTGCCAGCAGCCACCCGATAGCGACAGGGGACACCGGGGAGCTGTTTTTT
17,TRBJ1-5,-,TRBV7-8,-,CASSLVGVGSGPWPQHF,TGTGCCAGCAGCTTAGTAGGGGTAGGGTCAGGTCCATGGCCCCAGCATTTT
15,TRBJ2-7,-,TRBV13,-,CASSLGSSSSYEQYF,TGTGCCAGCAGCTTGGGCTCCTCGAGCTCCTACGAGCAGTACTTC
10,TRBJ2-1,-,TRBV20-1,few,CSALQNEQFF,TGCAGTGCTCTCCAGAATGAGCAGTTCTTC
13,TRBJ2-2,-,TRBV24-1,few,CATSDSPAGELFF,TGTGCCACCAGTGATAGTCCGGCCGGGGAGCTGTTTTTT
14,TRBJ2-1,-,TRBV6-2/TRBV6-3,many,CASSYVGDPNEQFF,TGTGCCAGCAGTTACGTCGGCGACCCCAATGAGCAGTTCTTC
13,TRBJ2-7,TRBD2,TRBV7-9,-,CASSPGGAEEQYF,TGTGCCAGCAGTCCGGGGGGGGCCGAAGAGCAGTACTTC
15,TRBJ2-7,-,TRBV11-2,-,CASSPPWGPAGEQYF,TGTGCCAGCAGCCCCCCATGGGGGCCGGCGGGTGAGCAGTACTTC
18,TRBJ2-5,-,TRBV27,-,CASSTLPVTPQAQETQYF,TGTGCCAGCAGTACTCTCCCCGTGACCCCCCAGGCCCAAGAGACCCAGTACTTC
15,TRBJ2-5,TRBD1,TRBV15,many,CATSRGQGESETQYF,TGTGCCACCAGCAGGGGACAGGGAGAGAGCGAGACCCAGTACTTC
13,TRBJ2-3,-,TRBV7-6,-,CASRLQGFDTQYF,TGTGCCAGCAGGCTACAGGGTTTTGATACGCAGTATTTT
14,TRBJ2-3,TRBD1,TRBV30,-,CACVGTGVEDTQYF,TGTGCCTGTGTGGGGACAGGGGTTGAAGATACGCAGTATTTT
12,TRBJ2-7,TRBD1,TRBV29-1,many,CSAGTGGHEQYF,TGCAGCGCCGGGACAGGGGGGCACGAGCAGTACTTC
16,TRBJ2-7,-,TRBV4-2,few,CASSQDNGGGGYEQYF,TGTGCCAGCAGCCAAGATAACGGAGGGGGCGGGTACGAGCAGTACTTC
15,TRBJ2-1,-,TRBV5-6,once,CASSLEGFTYNEQFF,TGTGCCAGCAGCTTGGAGGGATTCACCTACAATGAGCAGTTCTTC
14,TRBJ2-5,TRBD1,TRBV11-2,-,CASSFPGGVETQYF,TGTGCCAGCAGCTTCCCAGGGGGAGTGGAGACCCAGTACTTC
16,TRBJ1-4,-,TRBV19,few,CASSIFGGATNEKLFF,TGTGCCAGTAGTATTTTCGGCGGGGCAACTAATGAAAAACTGTTTTTT
15,TRBJ2-3,TRBD2,TRBV9,-,CASSISGRAEDTQYF,TGTGCCAGCAGCATTAGCGGGAGGGCCGAAGATACGCAGTATTTT
15,TRBJ2-5,TRBD1,TRBV5-1,-,CASSYETGSQETQYF,TGCGCCAGCAGCTACGAGACAGGGTCCCAAGAGACCCAGTACTTC
13,TRBJ2-3,TRBD2,TRBV19,few,CASAGGGWYTQYF,TGTGCCAGTGCCGGCGGGGGATGGTATACGCAGTATTTT
20,TRBJ2-6,TRBD1,TRBV11-1,-,CASSSPPDRPTRSGANVLTF,TGTGCCAGCAGCTCCCCTCCGGACAGGCCGACCCGCTCTGGGGCCAACGTCCTGACTTTC
14,TRBJ2-1,-,TRBV12-3/TRBV12-4,-,CASSTGSSYNEQFF,TGTGCCAGCAGCACAGGGAGCTCCTACAATGAGCAGTTCTTC
15,TRBJ2-3,TRBD1,TRBV30,-,CAWSGTGRYTDTQYF,TGTGCCTGGAGTGGGACAGGTCGTTACACAGATACGCAGTATTTT
15,TRBJ2-2,-,TRBV28,few,CASSLLLGGPGELFF,TGTGCCAGCAGTTTATTACTCGGAGGTCCCGGGGAGCTGTTTTTT
19,TRBJ2-3,TRBD2,TRBV12-3/TRBV12-4,few,CASRHMLITSGGAEDTQYF,TGTGCCAGCAGACACATGCTGATCACTAGCGGGGGGGCCGAAGATACGCAGTATTTT
15,TRBJ2-2,-,TRBV12-5,few,CASGLDYSNTGELFF,TGTGCTAGTGGTTTGGACTACAGTAACACCGGGGAGCTGTTTTTT
14,TRBJ2-7,TRBD1,TRBV5-6,-,CASSPETGADEQYF,TGTGCCAGCAGCCCTGAGACAGGGGCCGACGAGCAGTACTTC
16,TRBJ2-1,TRBD1,TRBV20-1,-,CSARTTGTVFYNEQFF,TGCAGTGCTAGAACTACCGGGACAGTTTTCTACAATGAGCAGTTCTTC
16,TRBJ1-1,TRBD1,TRBV6-5,many,CASSSPGQGAQRWAFF,TGTGCCAGCAGTTCCCCGGGACAGGGGGCGCAAAGGTGGGCTTTCTTT
14,TRBJ2-3,TRBD2,TRBV29-1,-,CSVERGGETDTQYF,TGCAGCGTTGAAAGGGGAGGGGAAACAGATACGCAGTATTTT
16,TRBJ1-1,-,TRBV4-1,-,CASNPGGLGLNTEAFF,TGCGCCAGCAACCCTGGGGGACTCGGGCTGAACACTGAAGCTTTCTTT
19,TRBJ2-1,TRBD1,TRBV10-3,few,CAISESGTSRDRESNEQFF,TGTGCCATCAGTGAGTCGGGGACGTCTCGGGACAGGGAAAGCAATGAGCAGTTCTTC
16,TRBJ1-1,TRBD1,TRBV19,few,CASSIATGELNTEAFF,TGTGCCAGTAGTATAGCCACAGGGGAGCTGAACACTGAAGCTTTCTTT
10,TRBJ1-1,-,TRBV5-1,many,CASLRRGAFF,TGCGCCAGCCTAAGACGTGGAGCTTTCTTT
14,TRBJ1-1,-,TRBV6-5,few,CASSYSWENTEAFF,TGTGCCAGCAGTTACTCTTGGGAGAACACTGAAGCTTTCTTT
15,TRBJ2-3,-,TRBV27,few,CASSATSYSTDTQYF,TGTGCCAGCAGTGCAACTAGTTACAGCACAGATACGCAGTATTTT
14,TRBJ2-7,-,TRBV5-1,many,CASSLSGQSYEQYF,TGCGCCAGCAGCTTGTCCGGCCAATCCTACGAGCAGTACTTC
16,TRBJ1-2,-,TRBV4-1,-,CASSQDPQPLGYGYTF,TGCGCCAGCAGCCAAGATCCCCAGCCATTAGGCTATGGCTACACCTTC
15,TRBJ1-2,-,TRBV29-1,-,CSVVAGTGSNYGYTF,TGCAGCGTTGTTGCGGGAACAGGGTCTAACTATGGCTACACCTTC
14,TRBJ1-2,-,TRBV21-1,-,CASSKQGANYGYTF,TGTGCCAGCAGCAAACAGGGGGCGAACTATGGCTACACCTTC
14,TRBJ1-3,-,TRBV12-3/TRBV12-4,-,CASAPWPSGNTIYF,TGTGCCAGCGCCCCTTGGCCCTCTGGAAACACCATATATTTT
16,TRBJ2-5,-,TRBV7-8,-,CASSLAPTGPEETQYF,TGTGCCAGCAGCTTAGCTCCAACGGGGCCTGAAGAGACCCAGTACTTC
11,TRBJ2-5,-,TRBV11-2,-,CASSHMETQYF,TGTGCCAGCAGCCATATGGAGACCCAGTACTTC
14,TRBJ2-7,-,TRBV7-2,few,CASSLWDMGPRQYF,TGTGCCAGCAGCTTATGGGACATGGGGCCCCGGCAGTACTTC
14,TRBJ2-2,-,TRBV29-1,few,CSVEGGLSTGELFF,TGCAGCGTTGAGGGGGGCTTGAGCACCGGGGAGCTGTTTTTT
14,TRBJ2-7,-,TRBV4-1,-,CASSQEDGLYEQYF,TGCGCCAGCAGCCAAGAAGACGGCCTCTACGAGCAGTACTTC
15,TRBJ2-7,TRBD2,TRBV5-1,few,CASSSLAASSYEQYF,TGCGCCAGCAGCTCCCTAGCGGCGAGCTCCTACGAGCAGTACTTC
13,TRBJ2-2,-,TRBV9,-,CASSWVGTGELFF,TGTGCCAGCAGCTGGGTAGGCACCGGGGAGCTGTTTTTT
13,TRBJ1-1,-,TRBV7-9,few,CASSSLTDTEAFF,TGTGCCAGCAGCTCGTTAACCGACACTGAAGCTTTCTTT
16,TRBJ2-2,-,TRBV2,-,CASSDPETQNTGELFF,TGTGCCAGCAGTGACCCCGAGACTCAGAACACCGGGGAGCTGTTTTTT
18,TRBJ1-4,-,TRBV2,once,CASSVGWDTFALNEKLFF,TGTGCCAGCAGTGTTGGTTGGGACACCTTTGCCCTTAATGAAAAACTGTTTTTT
16,TRBJ2-5,-,TRBV11-3,-,CASSDGTAEGWETQYF,TGTGCCAGCAGCGACGGGACTGCAGAAGGCTGGGAGACCCAGTACTTC
17,TRBJ2-3,TRBD2,TRBV28,-,CASSFTSGGAGGDTQYF,TGTGCCAGCAGTTTTACTAGCGGGGGGGCAGGGGGGGATACGCAGTATTTT
15,TRBJ2-1,TRBD2,TRBV20-1,few,CSARETSGNYNEQFF,TGCAGTGCTAGAGAGACTAGCGGGAACTACAATGAGCAGTTCTTC
13,TRBJ1-1,-,TRBV3-1,many,CASSQDWDTEAFF,TGTGCCAGCAGCCAAGATTGGGATACTGAAGCTTTCTTT
19,TRBJ1-5,TRBD1,TRBV20-1,few,CSARDLWGQGKNSNQPQHF,TGCAGTGCTAGAGATCTCTGGGGACAGGGAAAAAATAGCAATCAGCCCCAGCATTTT
15,TRBJ2-7,-,TRBV4-3,few,CASSQDWQESYEQYF,TGCGCCAGCAGCCAAGATTGGCAGGAGTCCTACGAGCAGTACTTC
14,TRBJ1-1,-,TRBV4-2,-,CASSKGMGNTEAFF,TGTGCCAGCAGCAAAGGGATGGGCAACACTGAAGCTTTCTTT